This T cell receptor beta chain was sequenced in a study of cytomegalovirus exposure and HLA in healthy donors. This PCR relied on a set of 60 Vbeta primers and 13 Jbeta primers. Per the study methods: Later, 80 million or so unique TCR beta chains were counted in an analysis, and approximately 10 million of them were shared. TCRdb keeps only in-frame clones here, not all; method: immunoSEQ multiplex PCR. The DNA was the basis for D and trimming; V, J and clone size are from that table. Of about 190,000 clones detected, 81% appear once; the ten largest clones hold about 1.8%. V dropped 4 bases and J dropped 4; count of bases not matched to a gene: 1. The CDR3 loop spans 12 amino acids. CDR1 and CDR2 from the germline V gene are PRHDT and FYEKMQ (reference sequence).

The sequence derives from a man younger than 35 in good health and CMV-seronegative. J is TRBJ2-7 and V is TRBV13; 7 nucleotides line up with TRBD1. Sequencing input: PBMCs. The CDR3 protein is CASSSDRYEQYF. DNA for the CDR3: TGTGCCAGCAGCTCGGACAGGTACGAGCAGTACTTC.